These 3 T cell receptor beta chains share one sample of origin, sequenced in a study of blood T cell repertoires in COVID-19. Sequenced by immunoSEQ multiplex PCR; TCRdb stores in-frame clones only, minus some. Among 200,000 to 300,000 clones listed, about 82% were seen once. The sequenced sample was peripheral blood. The receptors were sampled from a man aged 45-65 years with COVID-19, enrolled during active disease.

This rearrangement joins TRBV23-1 to TRBJ2-2; D is possibly TRBD1 (6 bases). TRBV23-1 is treated as an ORF (open reading frame) with a function not yet certain. Trimming shortened V by 3 bases and J by 6 bases, and 23 bases separated the two germline ends. The CDR3 spans 18 residues. CDR3 sequence reads: CASSHPSPQGKYPGELFF. CDR3 bases: TGCGCCAGCAGTCACCCGTCCCCTCAGGGGAAGTATCCCGGGGAGCTGTTTTTT.

V usage is TRBV5-4 and J usage is TRBJ2-3; 8 bases are shared with TRBD2. The ends lost 4 bases at V and 1 base at J; junction bases unmatched: 5. Germline V lookup: CDR1 SGHNT, CDR2 YYREEE (reference sequence). This CDR3 has 15 residues. CDR3 region: CASSRGTRGTDTQYF. CDR3 nucleotide sequence: TGTGCCAGCAGCAGAGGGACTAGGGGCACAGATACGCAGTATTTT.

This chain connects TRBV27 to TRBJ2-7; 7 bases agree with TRBD2. Germline values: CDR1 MNHEY, CDR2 SMNVEV (reference sequence). The CDR3 sequence is 13 residues long. V lost 3 bases and J lost 3; bases outside the gene matches: 2. The CDR3 loop is CASSLGGGYEQYF. DNA for the CDR3: TGTGCCAGCAGTTTGGGGGGGGGCTACGAGCAGTACTTC.